Presented here are 3 T cell receptor beta chains from one specimen sequenced in a study of blood T cell repertoires in COVID-19. The protocol was immunoSEQ multiplex PCR, while the TCRdb copy is restricted to in-frame clones and leaves out a portion. The table lists 90,000 to 130,000 clones, 75% to 90% of them singletons. Input material: peripheral blood. The receptors were sampled from a woman in her 70s with acute or convalescent COVID-19.

Concerning this clone itself: At one end, the junction sequence differs from germline, possibly due to a read error. CDR3 nucleotides: TGCGCCAGCACCTTGACTGCCCAAAGCTCCTACAATGAGCAGTTCTTC. As protein: CASTLTAQSSYNEQFF. The chain links TRBV5-1 to TRBJ2-1; D not certain. The germline V gene has CDR1 SGHRS and CDR2 YFSETQ. There are 16 residues in the CDR3.

This clone occurred a few times. The chain links TRBV5-1 to TRBJ1-4; D not resolved. The CDR3 consists of 14 residues. Trimming removed 0 bases from V and 8 bases from J, with 11 bases in between. The germline V gene encodes CDR1 SGHRS and CDR2 YFSETQ. CDR3 protein: CASSLVGFSEKLFF. The CDR3 bases are TGCGCCAGCAGCTTGGTCGGGTTCTCGGAAAAACTGTTTTTT.

The chain links TRBV5-1 to TRBJ1-4, with D possibly TRBD1 on 6 matching bases. The CDR3 covers 14 residues. Trimming shortened V by 0 bases and J by 3 bases, and 6 bases separated the two germline ends. CDR1 SGHRS and CDR2 YFSETQ come from the germline V gene. The CDR3 reads CASSLDRANEKLFF. The CDR3 region has the DNA TGCGCCAGCAGCTTGGACAGGGCTAATGAAAAACTGTTTTTT.